Listed here is a single T cell receptor beta chain. Trimming removed 5 bases from V and 15 bases from J, with 23 bases in between. CDR3 length: 14 residues. CDR1 and CDR2 from the germline V gene are ENHRY and SYGVKD. Co-extraction yielded RNA and DNA from around 20-30 mg of unsorted bulk tissue. Five discrete regions of every tumor underwent sampling. The sample comes from a study of tumor-infiltrating lymphocytes in primary liver carcinoma. The input was 500 ng total RNA; TCR beta cDNA was made from it with a constant-region primer. Generation of the TCR beta libraries relied on three nested multiplex PCR rounds using slightly modified ARM-PCR. TRBV1-TRBV30 forward and Cbeta reverse primers drove the first two approximately 10-cycle rounds. TCRdb re-called the multiplex PCR reads with MiXCR, one entry per CDR3 protein. This table has 95,000 to 100,000 distinct CDR3 sequences, approximately 70% appearing once.

The chain carries TRBV10-3 and TRBJ1-5, with D possibly being TRBD1 (6 bases). The sample was liver tumor tissue from sampling region 2. Subset given: tumor region T2, inferior pole. The source of this sequence is a woman aged 60-75 years with primary liver carcinoma and hepatitis B virus infection. This CDR3 reads CAISPTGNNQSRHF. The CDR3 nucleotides read TGTGCCATCAGTCCAACAGGGAACAATCAGTCCCGGCATTTT.